Shown below are 20 T cell receptor beta chains from a single sample sequenced in a study of PD-1 blockade in classical Hodgkin lymphoma. Every patient was affected by relapse after autologous stem cell transplantation, while exposure to brentuximab vedotin was not uniform. It was by magnetic negative selection that CD4+ T cells were purified from thawed PBMCs. TCRdb keeps only in-frame clones here, not all; method: immunoSEQ multiplex PCR. The repertoire holds tens of thousands of clones, with 84% as singletons. Material: CD4+ T cells from blood, obtained at baseline. These receptor sequences come from a human donor with classical Hodgkin lymphoma.

This clone was observed a handful of times. This chain joins TRBV7-8 and TRBJ2-5; D gene ambiguous. Trimming cost V 3 bases and J 3 bases, with 11 bases left between them. In germline, CDR1 is SGHVS, CDR2 FQNEAQ. The CDR3 has 14 amino acids. CDR3 sequence reads: CASSLLVEKETQYF. The DNA of the CDR3 is TGTGCCAGCAGCTTGCTAGTAGAAAAAGAGACCCAGTACTTC.

This clone was observed a single time. V and J are TRBV6-6 and TRBJ1-6; TRBD1 aligns across 10 bases. Looked up from germline, CDR1 is MNHNY and CDR2 is SVGAGI (reference sequence). The CDR3 totals 16 residues. V shed 0 bases, J shed 10 bases, and the junction held 6 bases outside the gene matches. This CDR3 reads CASSYSGQGLGSPLHF. The CDR3 nucleotides are TGTGCCAGCAGTTACTCGGGACAGGGGTTAGGGTCACCCCTCCACTTT.

About this clone itself: This sample includes further DNA sequences coding for the same CDR3. V is TRBV7-9 and J is TRBJ1-1; possible D gene TRBD1, 6 bases. Between the trimmed V and J ends, which lost 3 bases and 2 bases, there was a span of 7 bases. Germline V gene data show CDR1 as SEHNR and CDR2 as FQNEAQ (reference sequence). The length of the CDR3 is 13 residues. The CDR3 DNA reads as TGTGCCAGCAGCTTCGGGGGCAACACTGAAGCTTTCTTT. Its protein is CASSFGGNTEAFF.

J is TRBJ1-1 and V is TRBV2; weak D call: TRBD1 (5 bases). Trimming removed 3 bases at V and 4 bases at J, with 12 bases between. Germline CDR1 reads SNHLY; CDR2 reads FYNNEI. The CDR3 length is 14 residues. The CDR3 is CASSERQLGTEAFF. The CDR3 DNA reads as TGTGCCAGCAGTGAGAGACAGCTTGGCACTGAAGCTTTCTTT.

This CDR3 is CASSLLQGRTGELFF. In nucleotides, the CDR3 is TGTGCCAGCAGCTTATTACAGGGTCGGACCGGGGAGCTGTTTTTT. V is TRBV7-9 and J is TRBJ2-2, with D possibly matching TRBD1 (6 bases). V gave up 2 bases and J gave up 5 bases, with 12 bases separating them. The CDR3 is 15 amino acids. From germline, CDR1 is SEHNR and CDR2 FQNEAQ (reference sequence).

This chain links TRBV7-3 with TRBJ1-1; D gene uncertain. V dropped 6 bases and J dropped 1 base, with 9 bases sitting between them. Germline CDR1 and CDR2: SGHTA and FQGTGA. The CDR3 length is 13 residues. CDR3 protein: CASSSQRNTEAFF. The CDR3 coding sequence is TGTGCCAGCAGTTCACAGCGGAACACTGAAGCTTTCTTT.

The rearrangement uses TRBV7-3 and TRBJ2-1; D gene ambiguous. The length of the CDR3 is 13 residues. Trimming left V 5 bases short and J 8 bases short, with 13 bases between. Per germline, CDR1 SGHTA and CDR2 FQGTGA. The CDR3 region has the DNA TGTGCCAGCAGCACGAGCCTCGTCCATGAGCAGTTCTTC. It translates to CASSTSLVHEQFF.

The CDR3 DNA reads TGTGCCAGCAGCTTAACAGGGGTGACTGAAGCTTTCTTT. Translated: CASSLTGVTEAFF. V and J are TRBV7-3 and TRBJ1-1, with a tentative D call TRBD1 (5 bases). Germline V gene lookup returns CDR1 SGHTA and CDR2 FQGTGA. The V and J ends lost 0 bases and 5 bases respectively, with 7 bases between them. The length of the CDR3 is 13 residues.

The CDR3 DNA is TGTGCCAGCAGCCCTCAATGGGGAGAGCAGTACTTC. This sequence encodes CASSPQWGEQYF. The chain recombines TRBV4-2 with TRBJ2-7; D is ambiguous. Germline loops: CDR1 LGHNA, CDR2 YNFKEQ. The V and J ends lost 4 bases and 7 bases respectively, with 11 bases between them. The CDR3 consists of 12 residues.

This clone appeared a few times. The genes are TRBV6-1 and TRBJ2-6; possibly TRBD1 for D (6 bases). The CDR3 spans 14 residues. Between the trimmed V and J ends, which lost 9 bases and 2 bases, there was a span of 11 bases. CDR1 is MNHNS, CDR2 SASEGT, per germline. CDR3 sequence (DNA): TGTGCCAGTTCAAACAGGGCTGGGGCCAACGTCCTGACTTTC. This gives the protein CASSNRAGANVLTF.

The rearrangement uses TRBV6-5 and TRBJ1-1; D is perhaps TRBD1 (5 bases). V was shortened by 2 bases and J by 8 bases, with 18 bases between the two germline ends. This CDR3 has 15 residues. Germline CDR1 and CDR2: MNHEY and SVGAGI. The DNA for the CDR3 is TGTGCCAGCAGTTACACGGGGACTATCGGGAGCGAAGCTTTCTTT. The encoded protein is CASSYTGTIGSEAFF.

This clone was counted once. This chain uses TRBV6-1 with TRBJ1-1; a weak D match, TRBD1 (5 bases). CDR1 is MNHNS and CDR2 is SASEGT in the germline V gene. V was pared by 2 bases and J by 5 bases, with 12 bases between. The CDR3 is 14 residues long. This CDR3 is CASSEHSGGTEAFF. The CDR3 DNA reads TGTGCCAGCAGTGAACACAGTGGGGGAACTGAAGCTTTCTTT.

The J gene is TRBJ1-2, the V gene TRBV18; no clear D. Germline-derived CDR1 and CDR2 are KGHSH and LQKENI. V was pared by 1 base and J by 3 bases, with 6 bases between. The CDR3 covers 13 residues. The CDR3 DNA reads as TGTGCCAGCTCACCACGGGGAGACTATGGCTACACCTTC. It yields the protein CASSPRGDYGYTF.

The V and J genes are TRBV7-9 and TRBJ1-3; D is ambiguous. Germline CDR1 is SEHNR and CDR2 is FQNEAQ (reference sequence). Trimming cost V 5 bases and J 0 bases, with 8 bases left between them. This CDR3 has 14 residues. The CDR3 nucleotides are TGTGCCAGCAGCCCGGGATACTCTGGAAACACCATATATTTT. It codes for CASSPGYSGNTIYF.

J is TRBJ2-5 and V is TRBV28; 7 nucleotides align to TRBD1. The end of the DNA fits TRBJ2-7 better, so the J call may be wrong. Germline V gene data show CDR1 as MDHEN and CDR2 as SYDVKM. The CDR3 loop spans 17 amino acids. Written as DNA, the CDR3 is TGTGCCAGCAGTTTAAATCTCGGCGACAGGGCATTGGGCGAGCAGTACTTC. Its translation is CASSLNLGDRALGEQYF.

This chain joins TRBV10-3 and TRBJ1-1, with D maybe TRBD1 (5 bases). Trimming took 1 base from V and 0 from J, leaving 9 bases between them. This CDR3 comprises 15 residues. Germline CDR1 ENHRY, CDR2 SYGVKD. Here the CDR3 DNA reads TGTGCCATCAGTGAGTGGGACCCGATGAACACTGAAGCTTTCTTT. It is translated as CAISEWDPMNTEAFF.

This sequence joins TRBV6-1 and TRBJ1-1; D is uncertain. The CDR3 has 13 amino acids. Germline CDR1 is MNHNS and CDR2 is SASEGT. V lost 11 bases to trimming and J lost 2 bases, with 15 bases between them. The CDR3 sequence is CAGRQSKNTEAFF. CDR3 DNA sequence: TGTGCCGGACGCCAATCTAAAAACACTGAAGCTTTCTTT.

The CDR3 spells CATRKQGSWDYGYTF. DNA of the CDR3: TGTGCCACCAGAAAACAGGGCAGTTGGGACTATGGCTACACCTTC. V gene TRBV15 combines with J gene TRBJ1-2; maybe TRBD1 (6 bases). CDR3 size: 15 residues. Germline lookup yields CDR1 LNHNV and CDR2 YYDKDF (reference sequence). Trimming pared 6 bases from V and 3 bases from J, leaving 17 bases between.

The CDR3 is CASSPTGATEISYEQYF. CDR3 in DNA: TGTGCCAGCAGCCCGACAGGGGCCACCGAAATTTCCTACGAGCAGTACTTC. The genes are TRBV7-2 and TRBJ2-7; TRBD1 agrees at 8 bases. The V and J ends lost 5 bases and 1 base, in that order; junction bases with no gene match: 13. The CDR3 consists of 17 residues. Germline lookup yields CDR1 SGHTA and CDR2 FQGNSA.

The V call is TRBV29-1, the J call TRBJ2-3, with D perhaps TRBD2 (6 bases). The germline V and J ends were trimmed by 1 base and 4 bases, with 12 bases remaining between them. The CDR3 runs 14 residues. Germline loops: CDR1 SQVTM, CDR2 ANQGSEA. This chain's CDR3 is CSVEGLTRSDTQYF. The CDR3, as DNA: TGCAGCGTTGAAGGGTTGACTAGGTCAGATACGCAGTATTTT.